One sample yielded the 24 T cell receptor beta chains listed below, sequenced in a study of shared clonotypes between healthy human individuals. Clones were sequenced by immunoSEQ multiplex PCR, and TCRdb holds only the in-frame ones, with some missing. The table lists about a million clones, 60% to 85% of them singletons. What was sequenced was memory CD4+ T cells from PBMCs. Regarding subset: CD45RA-negative fraction. The source of these receptors is a young man in good health. Some clones in this sample may be carry-over from other donors' samples.

The chain carries TRBV7-7 and TRBJ1-4; D unclear. V lost 8 bases, J lost 7 bases, and 26 bases lay in between. The CDR3 length is 17 residues. Germline loops: CDR1 SSHAT, CDR2 FNYEAQ (reference sequence). The CDR3 DNA follows: TGTGCCAGCGGCGCAAGGTTGTTTTGGGGTATGTTTGAAAAACTGTTTTTT. It yields the protein CASGARLFWGMFEKLFF.

The gene calls are TRBV4-1 and TRBJ2-5; D unresolved. Looked up from germline, CDR1 is MGHRA and CDR2 is YSYEKL. CDR3 length: 13 amino acids. Trimming left V 4 bases short and J 4 bases short, with 10 bases between. CDR3 nucleotide sequence: TGCGCCAGCAGCCGGACCCTTGGAGAGACCCAGTACTTC. It is translated as CASSRTLGETQYF.

The V gene is TRBV10-1, the J gene TRBJ2-1, with D uncertain. Germline V gene lookup returns CDR1 WNHNN and CDR2 SYGVQD (reference sequence). This CDR3 has 19 amino acids. Trimming shortened V by 9 bases and J by 4 bases, and 31 bases separated the two germline ends. Here the CDR3 DNA reads TGCGCCAGGAGGAAAAAGGTGGTGGGCCCTCGCTGTGGTTACAATGAGCAGTTCTTC. This translates into CARRKKVVGPRCGYNEQFF.

This clone was recorded only once. The V gene is TRBV6-5, the J gene TRBJ1-1; D perhaps matches TRBD1 (6 bases). The germline gives CDR1 MNHEY, CDR2 SVGAGI. The V and J ends lost 8 bases and 1 base respectively, with 11 bases between them. CDR3 length equals 13 residues. The CDR3 nucleotides are TGTGCCAGCCGGGTAGGGGGGAACACTGAAGCTTTCTTT. It encodes CASRVGGNTEAFF.

This chain joins TRBV30 and TRBJ2-5; D possibly corresponds to TRBD1 (6 bases). This CDR3 is 14 amino acids long. V lost 0 bases and J 9 bases, leaving 17 bases between the germline ends. Germline CDR1 GTSNPN, CDR2 SVGIG (reference sequence). The DNA of the CDR3 is TGTGCCTGGAGTGTACAGGGCCCAGCCGGAGCCCAGTACTTC. Its protein is CAWSVQGPAGAQYF.

The chain recombines TRBV4-3 with TRBJ2-3, with 10 bases that match TRBD2. V shed 0 bases and J 2 bases; nucleotides not matched to a gene: 11. The CDR3 loop spans 19 amino acids. Germline values: CDR1 LGHNA, CDR2 YSLEER. The CDR3 loop is CASSQDSYGGTSDTDTQYF. The CDR3 DNA is TGCGCCAGCAGCCAAGACTCTTATGGGGGGACTAGCGACACAGATACGCAGTATTTT.

V gene TRBV7-3 combines with J gene TRBJ1-3; D remains ambiguous. The CDR3 contains 16 residues. The V end lost 2 bases, the J end lost 0 bases, and 11 bases lay between the germline ends. Germline values: CDR1 SGHTA, CDR2 FQGTGA. The CDR3 region is CASSLGPAVSGNTIYF. CDR3 nucleotides: TGTGCCAGCAGCTTAGGACCAGCGGTCTCTGGAAACACCATATATTTT.

This chain links TRBV19 with TRBJ2-1, with 13 positions matching TRBD2. The germline gives CDR1 LNHDA, CDR2 SQIVND (reference sequence). V lost 5 bases to trimming and J lost 6 bases; unmatched junction nucleotides: 10. This CDR3 region has 17 residues. The CDR3 DNA reads as TGTGCCAGTAGTCAGTGGTCGGGACTAGCGGGAACCAATGAGCAGTTCTTC. Its translation: CASSQWSGLAGTNEQFF. Full variable domain (missing parts from reference TRBV19 and TRBJ2-1): DGGITQSPKYLFRKEGQNVTLSCEQNLNHDAMYWYRQDPGQGLRLIYYSQIVNDFQKGDIAEGYSVSREKKESFPLTVTSAQKNPTAFYLCASSQWSGLAGTNEQFFGPGTRLTVL.

The J gene is TRBJ2-2, the V gene TRBV29-1; D is unresolved. The V gene's germline CDR1 is SQVTM and CDR2 ANQGSEA. The CDR3 is made up of 12 amino acids. V dropped 6 bases and J dropped 3 bases, with 8 bases sitting between them. The CDR3 nucleotides are TGCAGCGTGGACGACTACACCGGGGAGCTGTTTTTT. Protein: CSVDDYTGELFF.

This clone was counted once. This rearrangement joins TRBV7-9 to TRBJ2-7; D tentatively reads TRBD1 or TRBD2 (7 bases each). Germline V gives CDR1 SEHNR, CDR2 FQNEAQ (reference sequence). Between the trimmed V and J ends, which lost 0 bases and 6 bases, there was a span of 15 bases. The CDR3 covers 15 residues. CDR3: CASSLAGQGGREQYF. DNA of the CDR3: TGTGCCAGCAGCTTAGCCGGGCAGGGGGGGCGCGAGCAGTACTTC.

This chain connects TRBV19 to TRBJ2-3; 12 bases align to TRBD1. Per the germline V gene, CDR1 is LNHDA and CDR2 is SQIVND (reference sequence). The CDR3 totals 17 residues. V lost 6 bases to trimming and J lost 6 bases; unmatched junction nucleotides: 13. CDR3 loop: CASRVPGQGARRDTQYF. In nucleotides, the CDR3 is TGTGCCAGTAGAGTTCCGGGACAGGGGGCGAGGCGGGATACGCAGTATTTT.

The chain couples TRBV19 to TRBJ1-3; D is uncertain. With 9 bases removed from V and 2 bases from J, the gap between germline ends came to 17 bases. The CDR3 consists of 15 residues. CDR1 LNHDA and CDR2 SQIVND come from the germline V gene (reference sequence). CDR3 loop: CASFGAEMPGNTIYF. The CDR3 DNA reads as TGTGCCAGCTTTGGTGCCGAGATGCCTGGAAACACCATATATTTT.

The chain joins TRBV28 to TRBJ2-5; D may correspond to TRBD1 or TRBD2 (5 bases each). The end of the DNA fits TRBJ2-7 better, so the J call may be wrong. The CDR3 totals 15 residues. Looked up from germline, CDR1 is MDHEN and CDR2 is SYDVKM. The CDR3 protein is CASRPTGTVPYEQYF. The CDR3 bases are TGTGCCAGCAGACCGACCGGGACCGTCCCCTACGAGCAGTACTTC.

This chain links TRBV5-1 with TRBJ1-1; 7 bases agree with TRBD1. The CDR3 totals 15 residues. Germline CDR1 reads SGHRS; CDR2 reads YFSETQ. V lost 3 bases and J lost 1; bases outside the gene matches: 6. The CDR3 DNA reads as TGCGCCAGCAGCTCCCAACAGGGGACGAACACTGAAGCTTTCTTT. It yields the protein CASSSQQGTNTEAFF.

The chain has TRBV9 and TRBJ2-1; 15 bases line up with TRBD2. The CDR3 extends over 18 amino acids. Germline loops: CDR1 SGDLS, CDR2 YYNGEE. The junction had 10 bases not matched to a gene; V was cut back by 4 bases and J by 5 bases. Here the CDR3 reads CASSRQGLAGGRNNEQFF. CDR3 bases: TGTGCCAGCAGCAGACAGGGACTAGCGGGAGGACGGAACAATGAGCAGTTCTTC. Based on the CDR3 plus reference TRBV9 and TRBJ2-1, the full variable domain is DSGVTQTPKHLITATGQRVTLRCSPRSGDLSVYWYQQSLDQGLQFLIQYYNGEERAKGNILERFSAQQFPDLHSELNLSSLELGDSALYFCASSRQGLAGGRNNEQFFGPGTRLTVL.

The chain joins TRBV6-5 to TRBJ1-5; no reliable D call. V lost 5 bases and J 7 bases, leaving 15 bases between the germline ends. Germline V gives CDR1 MNHEY, CDR2 SVGAGI. The CDR3 spans 14 residues. Here the CDR3 DNA reads TGTGCCAGCAGTCCCCGGGGTCGGGGACAGCCCCAGCATTTT. This codes for CASSPRGRGQPQHF.

The rearrangement uses TRBV7-3 and TRBJ2-5; possibly TRBD2 for D (6 bases). Per germline, CDR1 SGHTA and CDR2 FQGTGA. This CDR3 has 16 residues. Deletions cut 1 base from V and 2 bases from J, with 14 bases between. Written as DNA, the CDR3 is TGTGCCAGCAGCTTAAGCATCGCGGAGGGGCAAGAGACCCAGTACTTC. Translated: CASSLSIAEGQETQYF.

This clone was detected only once. V and J are TRBV18 and TRBJ2-7; 7 bases match TRBD2. There are 15 residues in the CDR3. Germline CDR1 reads KGHSH; CDR2 reads LQKENI. The V segment lost 2 bases and the J segment 7 bases; nucleotides outside the gene matches: 11. CDR3 sequence reads: CASSPAGVASLEQYF. CDR3 nucleotides: TGTGCCAGCTCACCAGCGGGAGTAGCCTCTTTAGAGCAGTACTTC.

The chain couples TRBV5-5 to TRBJ2-2; D gene ambiguous. The germline gives CDR1 SGHKS, CDR2 YYEKEE (reference sequence). This CDR3 is built from 13 residues. Trimming pared 2 bases from V and 3 bases from J, leaving 5 bases between. CDR3 residues: CASSFMDTGELFF. In DNA form, the CDR3 reads TGTGCCAGCAGCTTCATGGACACCGGGGAGCTGTTTTTT. The full variable domain, completed using reference TRBV5-5 and TRBJ2-2, is DAGVTQSPTHLIKTRGQQVTLRCSPISGHKSVSWYQQVLGQGPQFIFQYYEKEERGRGNFPDRFSARQFPNYSSELNVNALLLGDSALYLCASSFMDTGELFFGEGSRLTVL.

This rearrangement joins TRBV5-1 to TRBJ2-1, with 13 bases lining up with TRBD2. The germline V gene has CDR1 SGHRS and CDR2 YFSETQ. CDR3 length equals 17 residues. V lost 0 bases, J lost 9 bases, and 9 bases stayed unmatched. For the CDR3, the DNA is TGCGCCAGCAGCTTGGCCAAACTAGCGGGAGGGATTGGTGAGCAGTTCTTC. As protein: CASSLAKLAGGIGEQFF.

This rearrangement joins TRBV29-1 to TRBJ1-4; 9 positions agree with TRBD1. The junction had 11 bases not matched to a gene; V was cut back by 4 bases and J by 8 bases. The CDR3 spans 15 residues. Germline CDR1 SQVTM, CDR2 ANQGSEA. The CDR3: CSVAGTGGKREKLFF. CDR3 DNA sequence: TGCAGCGTTGCGGGCACAGGGGGCAAGAGAGAAAAACTGTTTTTT.

The chain couples TRBV7-2 to TRBJ2-3; the match to TRBD2 covers 11 bases. Germline loops: CDR1 SGHTA, CDR2 FQGNSA. The CDR3 loop spans 17 amino acids. With 5 bases clipped from V and 2 bases from J, the junction kept 9 bases outside the gene matches. CDR3 nucleotides: TGTGCCAGCAGCCCTCGACTAGCGGGACCGCTCACAGATACGCAGTATTTT. It is translated as CASSPRLAGPLTDTQYF.

This chain links TRBV7-2 with TRBJ1-1; the match to TRBD1 covers 7 bases. Germline-derived CDR1 and CDR2 are SGHTA and FQGNSA. The CDR3 is made up of 13 amino acids. V lost 5 bases to trimming and J lost 8 bases; unmatched junction nucleotides: 8. CDR3 region: CASSPNRGGEAFF. CDR3 nucleotides: TGTGCCAGCAGCCCAAACAGGGGCGGAGAAGCTTTCTTT. Together with reference TRBV7-2 and TRBJ1-1, the CDR3 gives the full variable domain: GAGVSQSPSNKVTEKGKDVELRCDPISGHTALYWYRQSLGQGLEFLIYFQGNSAPDKSGLPSDRFSAERTGGSVSTLTIQRTQQEDSAVYLCASSPNRGGEAFFGQGTRLTVV.

The chain recombines TRBV10-3 with TRBJ2-1, with D perhaps TRBD2 (6 bases). V lost 6 bases, J lost 2 bases, and 11 bases lay in between. This CDR3 has 14 residues. The germline V gene has CDR1 ENHRY and CDR2 SYGVKD. CDR3 sequence (DNA): TGTGCCATCAGGAGGGACTTTACCTACAATGAGCAGTTCTTC. Encoded protein: CAIRRDFTYNEQFF.